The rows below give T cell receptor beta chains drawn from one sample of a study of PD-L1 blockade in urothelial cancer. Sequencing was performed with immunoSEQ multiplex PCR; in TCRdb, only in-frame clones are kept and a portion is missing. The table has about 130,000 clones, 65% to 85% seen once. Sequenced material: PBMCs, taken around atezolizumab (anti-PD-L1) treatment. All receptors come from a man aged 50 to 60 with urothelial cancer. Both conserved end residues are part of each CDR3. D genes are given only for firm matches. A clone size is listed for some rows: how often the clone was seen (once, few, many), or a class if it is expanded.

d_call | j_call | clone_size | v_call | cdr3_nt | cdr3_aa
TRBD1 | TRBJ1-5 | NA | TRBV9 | TGTGCCAGCAGCGTAGGAGGGACAGGGGTTCAGCCCCAGCATTTT | CASSVGGTGVQPQHF
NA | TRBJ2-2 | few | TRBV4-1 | TGCGCCAGCAGCCAAGATCAGCGACAGCCAACGAACACCGGGGAGCTGTTTTTT | CASSQDQRQPTNTGELFF
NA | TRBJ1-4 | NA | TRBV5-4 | TGTGCCAGCAGCTTGGATTCAGGTGCTAATGAAAAACTGTTTTTT | CASSLDSGANEKLFF
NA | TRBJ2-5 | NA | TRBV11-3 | TGTGCCAGCAGTATCGAGATGTACCAAGAGACCCAGTACTTC | CASSIEMYQETQYF
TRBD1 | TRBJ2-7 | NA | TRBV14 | TGTGCCAGCAGCCAACGACAGGGTGGCGGCGAGCAGTACTTC | CASSQRQGGGEQYF
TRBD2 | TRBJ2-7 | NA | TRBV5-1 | TGCGCCAGCAGGGACGATACTAGCGGGAGAAACTACGAGCAGTACTTC | CASRDDTSGRNYEQYF
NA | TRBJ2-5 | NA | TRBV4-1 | TGCGCCAGCAGCCAAGATCCCGACAGGTCCCGAGAGACCCAGTACTTC | CASSQDPDRSRETQYF
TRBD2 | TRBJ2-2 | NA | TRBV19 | TGTGCCAGTAGGCGGGGACTAGCGGGAGGGGGCCGTTGGACCGGGGAGCTGTTTTTT | CASRRGLAGGGRWTGELFF
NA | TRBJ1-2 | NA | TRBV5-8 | TGTGCCAGCAGCTTGACCTCGGGACTGCCTAACTATGGCTACACCTTC | CASSLTSGLPNYGYTF
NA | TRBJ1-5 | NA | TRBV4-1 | TGCGCCACCGGGTCGGACACGGGCAATCAGCCCCAGCATTTT | CATGSDTGNQPQHF
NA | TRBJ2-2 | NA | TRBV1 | TGCACCAGCGTCCCTTTAGCGGGAAGGAGGGCCGGGGAGCTGTTTTTT | CTSVPLAGRRAGELFF
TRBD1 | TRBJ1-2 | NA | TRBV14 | TGTGCCAGCAGCCGGGCCGGACAGGGCAGCTATGGCTACACCTTC | CASSRAGQGSYGYTF
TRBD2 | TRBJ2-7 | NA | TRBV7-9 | TGTGCCAGCAGCATCGGACCCGGGACTAGCTTGGGAGAGCAGTACTTC | CASSIGPGTSLGEQYF
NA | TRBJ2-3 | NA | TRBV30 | TGTGCCTGGAGTGCGGGACACTTGGGGGATACGCAGTATTTT | CAWSAGHLGDTQYF
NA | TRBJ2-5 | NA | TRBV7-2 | TGTGCCAGCAGGGCCGGGACTCGGGCCGAGACCCAGTACTTC | CASRAGTRAETQYF
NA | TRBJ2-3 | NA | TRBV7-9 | TGTGCCAGCAGCTTAGCTAGCCAGCCTGGCACAGATACGCAGTATTTT | CASSLASQPGTDTQYF
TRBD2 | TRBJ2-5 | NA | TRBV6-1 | TGTGCCAGCAGTGGCACCCGACTAGCGGGAGTAGGAGAGACCCAGTACTTC | CASSGTRLAGVGETQYF
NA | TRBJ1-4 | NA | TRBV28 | TGTGCCAGCAGTTTCCAAGGGAAGCGGGATGAAAAACTGTTTTTT | CASSFQGKRDEKLFF
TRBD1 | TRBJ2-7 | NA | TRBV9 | TGTGCCAGCAGCGTTTCAGGGGGCACCTACGAGCAGTACTTC | CASSVSGGTYEQYF
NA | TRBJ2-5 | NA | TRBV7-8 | TGTGCCAGCACCAATGTCGAGACCCAGTACTTC | CASTNVETQYF
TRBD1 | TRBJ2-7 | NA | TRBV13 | TGTGCCAGCAGCATGACAGGGACCTACGAGCAGTACTTC | CASSMTGTYEQYF
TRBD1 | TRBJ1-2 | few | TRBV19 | TGTGCCAGTAGTAGTACAGGGGGTCGGAAAGGCTACACCTTC | CASSSTGGRKGYTF
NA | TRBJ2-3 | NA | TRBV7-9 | TGTGCCAGCAGCTTAGCGGGAGGAAAAGATACGCAGTATTTT | CASSLAGGKDTQYF
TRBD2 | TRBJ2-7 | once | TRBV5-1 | TGCGCCAGCAGCTCTAGGGAGGGAGCCTACGAGCAGTACTTC | CASSSREGAYEQYF
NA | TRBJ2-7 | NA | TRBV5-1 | TGCGCCAGCAGCTATGACGGGGGGCCCCTTCCATTCTACGAGCAGTACTTC | CASSYDGGPLPFYEQYF
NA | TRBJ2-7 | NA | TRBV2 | TGTGCCAGCAGACGACAGGCGAGCTCCTACGAGCAGTACTTC | CASRRQASSYEQYF
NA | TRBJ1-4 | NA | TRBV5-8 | TGTGCCAGCAGCTTCGAGGGCTACCTTAATGAAAAACTGTTTTTT | CASSFEGYLNEKLFF
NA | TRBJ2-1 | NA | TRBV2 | TGTGCCAGCAGTGGACTTCCCTACAATGAGCAGTTCTTC | CASSGLPYNEQFF
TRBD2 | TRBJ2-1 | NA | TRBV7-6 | TGTGCCAGCAGCTTTAGGCGGGGGGACTACAATGAGCAGTTCTTC | CASSFRRGDYNEQFF
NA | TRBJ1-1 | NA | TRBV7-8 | TGTGCCAGCAGCTTAAATCCAGGGGTAGTTGAAGCTTTCTTT | CASSLNPGVVEAFF
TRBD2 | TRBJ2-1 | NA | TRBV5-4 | TGTGCCAGCAGCTTGGCCCGGGAGGGCCCTCAAAATGAGCAGTTCTTC | CASSLAREGPQNEQFF
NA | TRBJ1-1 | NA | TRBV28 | TGTGCCAGCACAGGACAGCTGAACACTGAAGCTTTCTTT | CASTGQLNTEAFF